The 16 T cell receptor beta chains given below trace back to one sample, sequenced in a study of OX40 agonist ivuxolimab in advanced cancers. Sequencing used immunoSEQ multiplex PCR; TCRdb keeps in-frame clones, though not all of them. The sample yields roughly 80,000 clones, about 87% seen once. Specimen: CD4+ or CD8+ T cells sorted from blood, collected in a trial of the OX40 agonist ivuxolimab. All receptors come from an adult with an advanced solid tumor such as melanoma, head and neck, liver or kidney cancer.

V and J are TRBV12-5 and TRBJ2-1; TRBD1 matches 8 bases. This CDR3 has 16 amino acids. Losses at the gene ends were 6 bases for V and 1 base for J; bases not matched to a gene: 8. Germline V gives CDR1 LGHNT, CDR2 FRNRAP. Here the CDR3 DNA reads TGTGCTAGTGGCTCTAGGGGGGACAGGTCCTACAATGAGCAGTTCTTC. Its protein product is CASGSRGDRSYNEQFF.

The genes are TRBV5-4 and TRBJ1-4, with TRBD1 matching 8 bases. J was trimmed by 6 bases and V by 4 bases; bases with no gene match: 8. The CDR3 covers 15 residues. The germline gives CDR1 SGHNT, CDR2 YYREEE (reference sequence). The CDR3 nucleotides read TGTGCCAGCAGCGCGGGTGACAGGGGCTATGAAAAACTGTTTTTT. Translating gives CASSAGDRGYEKLFF. Together with reference TRBV5-4 and TRBJ1-4, the CDR3 gives the full variable domain: ETGVTQSPTHLIKTRGQQVTLRCSSQSGHNTVSWYQQALGQGPQFIFQYYREEENGRGNFPPRFSGLQFPNYSSELNVNALELDDSALYLCASSAGDRGYEKLFFGSGTQLSVL.

A single count supports this clone. The J gene is TRBJ2-1, the V gene TRBV7-2; TRBD2 agrees at 7 bases. The CDR3 has 15 residues. After removal of 5 bases from V and 2 bases from J, the junction contained 6 bases not matched to a gene. CDR1 and CDR2 from the germline V gene are SGHTA and FQGNSA. This CDR3 is CASSVASGAYNEQFF. The CDR3, as DNA: TGTGCCAGCAGCGTCGCTAGCGGAGCCTACAATGAGCAGTTCTTC.

This chain connects TRBV10-2 to TRBJ1-4; D is ambiguous. The length of the CDR3 is 16 residues. V shed 3 bases and J shed 0 bases, with 11 bases lying between them. CDR1 is WSHSY and CDR2 is SAAADI in the germline V gene. The CDR3 here is CASSEIGAATNEKLFF. CDR3 coding DNA: TGCGCCAGCAGTGAAATCGGTGCCGCAACTAATGAAAAACTGTTTTTT.

The V and J genes are TRBV7-3 and TRBJ2-1, with D possibly TRBD2 on 6 matching bases. Germline V gives CDR1 SGHTA, CDR2 FQGTGA. The CDR3 totals 16 residues. The ends were cut back, 0 bases at V and 4 bases at J, with 13 bases in the middle. CDR3 in amino acids: CASSLTRDSGYNEQFF. The CDR3 DNA follows: TGTGCCAGCAGCTTAACGCGTGATAGCGGATACAATGAGCAGTTCTTC. The full variable domain, completed using reference TRBV7-3 and TRBJ2-1, is GAGVSQTPSNKVTEKGKYVELRCDPISGHTALYWYRQSLGQGPEFLIYFQGTGAADDSGLPNDRFFAVRPEGSVSTLKIQRTERGDSAVYLCASSLTRDSGYNEQFFGPGTRLTVL.

The rearrangement uses TRBV4-3 and TRBJ2-5, with D perhaps TRBD1 (5 bases). Trimming cost V 0 bases and J 3 bases, with 11 bases left between them. The CDR3 extends over 15 amino acids. The germline gives CDR1 LGHNA, CDR2 YSLEER. CDR3 amino acids: CASSQDNRKEETQYF. Written as DNA, the CDR3 is TGCGCCAGCAGCCAAGACAACAGGAAAGAAGAGACCCAGTACTTC.

DNA of the CDR3: TGTGCCAACCCGGCAGGGGAACAGGGCAACGCGAGAAGCAATCAGCCCCAGCATTTT. Protein sequence: CANPAGEQGNARSNQPQHF. The V and J genes are TRBV11-2 and TRBJ1-5; D possibly corresponds to TRBD1 (6 bases). The CDR3 has 19 amino acids. The V gene lost 10 bases and the J gene lost 1 base, with 29 bases spanning the gap. Germline lookup yields CDR1 SGHAT and CDR2 FQNNGV. The full variable domain, its missing parts supplied by reference TRBV11-2 and TRBJ1-5, is EAGVAQSPRYKIIEKRQSVAFWCNPISGHATLYWYQQILGQGPKLLIQFQNNGVVDDSQLPKDRFSAERLKGVDSTLKIQPAKLEDSAVYLCANPAGEQGNARSNQPQHFGDGTRLSIL.

The chain carries TRBV29-1 and TRBJ2-5; 8 bases match TRBD1. V was pared by 3 bases and J by 6 bases, with 3 bases of the junction left unmatched. CDR1 is SQVTM, CDR2 ANQGSEA, per germline. The CDR3 totals 12 residues. The CDR3, as DNA: TGCAGCGTTGATAGACAGGGGAAGACCCAGTACTTC. Its protein product is CSVDRQGKTQYF.

This clone occurred a few times. The chain carries TRBV2 and TRBJ2-5, with TRBD1 identical over 8 bases. Trimming at V came to 8 bases and at J to 0 bases, leaving 8 bases not matched to a gene. Germline assignment: CDR1 SNHLY and CDR2 FYNNEI. The CDR3 runs 15 residues. The CDR3 here is CASGRGPSYQETQYF. The CDR3 coding sequence is TGTGCCAGCGGCAGGGGGCCTTCGTACCAAGAGACCCAGTACTTC.

This clone was observed once. The chain recombines TRBV20-1 with TRBJ2-5; possibly TRBD2 for D (5 bases). The CDR3 spans 11 residues. Germline CDR1 and CDR2: DFQATT and SNEGSKA (reference sequence). Trimming took off 6 bases at V and 5 bases at J, with 10 bases between the two ends. The CDR3 spells CSAPGGETQYF. The CDR3 DNA is TGCAGTGCGCCGGGCGGGGAGACCCAGTACTTC.

The chain uses TRBV2 and TRBJ1-5; no clear D gene. The length of the CDR3 is 15 residues. Germline loops: CDR1 SNHLY, CDR2 FYNNEI. Trimming left V 7 bases short and J 5 bases short, with 18 bases between. CDR3 bases: TGTGCCAGCACCACCGCCTTGGGGTGGGATCAGCCCCAGCATTTT. Amino acid sequence: CASTTALGWDQPQHF.

V is TRBV10-3 and J is TRBJ2-1; a possible D gene is TRBD2 (5 bases). Germline CDR1 is ENHRY and CDR2 is SYGVKD. This CDR3 region has 13 residues. The germline V and J ends were trimmed by 6 bases and 5 bases, with 11 bases remaining between them. CDR3 DNA: TGTGCCATCAGCCCGGCCGGGGACAATGAGCAGTTCTTC. Protein sequence: CAISPAGDNEQFF.

The chain recombines TRBV9 with TRBJ2-1; D unresolved. The V and J ends lost 0 bases and 10 bases respectively, with 14 bases between them. Germline V gene data show CDR1 as SGDLS and CDR2 as YYNGEE. CDR3 length: 14 amino acids. CDR3 bases: TGTGCCAGCAGCGTAGGGGCCCCCGACGGGGAGCAGTTCTTC. It translates to CASSVGAPDGEQFF. Filled out from reference TRBV9 and TRBJ2-1, the complete variable domain reads DSGVTQTPKHLITATGQRVTLRCSPRSGDLSVYWYQQSLDQGLQFLIQYYNGEERAKGNILERFSAQQFPDLHSELNLSSLELGDSALYFCASSVGAPDGEQFFGPGTRLTVL.

The chain couples TRBV27 to TRBJ2-5; D is ambiguous. V shed 3 bases and J shed 7 bases, with 12 bases lying between them. CDR3 size: 13 residues. CDR1 is MNHEY, CDR2 SMNVEV, per germline (reference sequence). DNA for the CDR3: TGTGCCAGCAGTTTCGGCCCGAATTGGACCCAGTACTTC. This codes for CASSFGPNWTQYF.

The V and J genes are TRBV7-9 and TRBJ2-1; 8 bases agree with TRBD2. CDR1 and CDR2 (germline): SEHNR, FQNEAQ (reference sequence). The length of the CDR3 is 15 residues. V was pared by 3 bases and J by 4 bases, with 5 bases of the junction left unmatched. In DNA, the CDR3 is TGTGCCAGCAGCTTCGTAGCGGGACCGTACAATGAGCAGTTCTTC. Its protein is CASSFVAGPYNEQFF.

The chain employs TRBV7-2 and TRBJ2-3, with D possibly TRBD2 on 5 matching bases. Germline CDR1 SGHTA, CDR2 FQGNSA. The ends were cut back, 1 base at V and 5 bases at J, with 10 bases in the middle. The CDR3 has 14 residues. DNA of the CDR3: TGTGCCAGCAGCTTAGGAGGTAGCGAAGATACGCAGTATTTT. The encoded protein is CASSLGGSEDTQYF.